This TCR beta chain derives from a study of cytomegalovirus exposure and HLA in healthy donors. Whole-study results and caveats: A classifier reportedly called cytomegalovirus status with high sensitivity and specificity. Previously analyzed data showed that most TCR beta V segments were productive at a frequency of about 87% or about 30%. Reports indicate that TCR beta sequences accurately predicted the HLA-A and HLA-B alleles of most subjects.

As to this clone: Its target is unknown.

The PCR used 60 Vbeta and 13 Jbeta primers. Using immunoSEQ multiplex PCR, the repertoire was profiled, and TCRdb retains in-frame clones only, with some absent. The data contain about 120,000 clones, roughly 85% of them singletons. The CDR3 extends over 15 amino acids. The germline V gene encodes CDR1 MGHRA and CDR2 YSYEKL. V dropped 0 bases and J dropped 3 bases, with 11 bases sitting between them. This clonotype was obtained from a man aged 25 to 40 in good health and CMV-seropositive. This chain links TRBV4-1 with TRBJ1-2; D is possibly TRBD1 (6 bases). Sample: PBMCs. CDR3 coding DNA: TGCGCCAGCAGCCAAGACCTGACAGGCCACTATGGCTACACCTTC. It yields the protein CASSQDLTGHYGYTF.